Detailed here is one T cell receptor (beta chain). Its antigen is not known. The sample comes from a study of cytomegalovirus exposure and HLA in healthy donors. The study, taken as a whole, reports: Cytomegalovirus-associated status was assigned to fewer than 200 TCR beta chains.

Trimming took 0 bases from V and 0 from J; bases not matched to a gene: 0. The germline gives CDR1 MRHNA, CDR2 SNTAGT. This CDR3 contains 16 residues. The study ran its PCR with 60 Vbeta and 13 Jbeta primers. This table comes from immunoSEQ multiplex PCR, and its TCRdb copy is limited to in-frame clones, with some not included. The top ten hold about 10% of the sample, which has around 150,000 clones, roughly 68% seen once. This clonotype originated in a man younger than 45 in good health and CMV-seropositive. The sequenced material came from PBMCs. The rearrangement joins TRBV6-4 to TRBJ2-3, with 10 bases fitting TRBD2. CDR3 sequence reads: CASSDSTSGSTDTQYF. For the CDR3, the DNA is TGTGCCAGCAGTGACTCGACTAGCGGGAGCACAGATACGCAGTATTTT.